These T cell receptor beta chains were read from a single sample in a study of T cell repertoires in cytomegalovirus infection. MiXCR, applied by TCRdb to the reads, yields one record per CDR3 protein. This sample yields approximately 130,000 distinct CDR3 sequences, of which 8% to 9% are seen a single time; roughly a tenth belongs to the top ten. The sample was PBMCs. Receptors originate from a human donor in good health (CMV status not recorded). Some clones in this sample may be carry-over from other donors' samples. The CDR3 runs from the conserved cysteine through the conserved F or W. The D gene is left open where the match is weak. Rows may omit the clone size; those that give it use once, few, many or a size class.

>TRBJ2-3|TRBD2|TRBV5-4|many
CASSLPGLGGTDTQYF
TGTGCCAGCAGCTTACCGGGACTAGGGGGTACAGATACGCAGTATTTT
>TRBJ2-7|NA|TRBV2|few
CASTALPREQYF
TGTGCCAGCACCGCTCTTCCCCGCGAGCAGTACTTC
>TRBJ2-1|NA|TRBV7-8|medium-sized
CASSPMGQGYNEQFF
TGTGCCAGCAGCCCGATGGGGCAGGGCTACAATGAGCAGTTCTTC
>TRBJ2-7|TRBD2|TRBV11-2|many
CASRVAGGSSYEQYF
TGTGCCAGCAGAGTAGCGGGGGGGTCCTCCTACGAGCAGTACTTC
>TRBJ1-2|TRBD1|TRBV2|many
CASVPGTVNYGYTF
TGTGCCAGCGTCCCCGGGACAGTTAACTATGGCTACACCTTC
>TRBJ2-3|NA|TRBV7-2|many
CASGSTDTQYF
TGTGCCAGCGGAAGCACAGATACGCAGTATTTT
>TRBJ1-2|NA|TRBV7-9|many
CASSLGGGGDPYGYTF
TGTGCCAGCAGCTTAGGGGGCGGGGGCGACCCCTATGGCTACACCTTC
>TRBJ2-1|NA|TRBV7-2|many
CASSLEGNEQFF
TGTGCCAGCAGCCTAGAGGGCAATGAGCAGTTCTTC
>TRBJ1-5|NA|TRBV20-1|NA
CSARRGRLGFGNQPQHF
TGCAGTGCTAGAAGAGGCCGACTGGGATTTGGCAATCAGCCCCAGCATTTT
>TRBJ1-1|TRBD1|TRBV28|NA
CASSLRDRFIKAEAFF
TGTGCCAGCAGTCTCCGGGACAGGTTTATAAAGGCTGAAGCTTTCTTT
>TRBJ1-1|NA|TRBV11-2|many
CASSSWTVSNTEAFF
TGTGCCAGCAGCTCATGGACAGTGTCTAACACTGAAGCTTTCTTT
>TRBJ2-4|NA|TRBV20-1|many
CSPQRNTGNPNIQYF
TGCAGTCCACAGCGGAACACAGGGAATCCGAACATTCAGTACTTC
>TRBJ2-5|TRBD1|TRBV11-3|many
CASSPDRVTQYF
TGTGCCAGCAGCCCCGACAGGGTCACCCAGTACTTC
>TRBJ2-1|NA|TRBV9|NA
CASSVGVDSYNEQFF
TGTGCCAGCAGCGTAGGGGTGGATTCCTACAATGAGCAGTTCTTC
>TRBJ2-3|NA|TRBV7-2|NA
CPSSLSVRGATDTQYF
TGTCCCAGCAGCTTATCGGTGCGGGGAGCCACAGATACTCAGTACTTT
>TRBJ1-1|NA|TRBV14|many
CASSQGHLTEAFF
TGTGCCAGCAGCCAAGGGCACCTAACTGAAGCTTTCTTT
>TRBJ2-2|NA|TRBV5-1|few
CASSLRAGAATGNTGELFF
TGCGCCAGCAGCTTGAGGGCAGGGGCCGCGACGGGGAACACCGGGGAGCTGTTTTTT
>TRBJ2-3|TRBD2|TRBV7-2|many
CASSLALSGGTDTQYF
TGTGCCAGCAGCTTAGCGCTAAGCGGGGGGACAGATACGCAGTATTTT
>TRBJ2-6|TRBD2|TRBV29-1|NA
CSVEDGLAGGSGANVLTF
TGCAGCGTTGAAGACGGACTAGCGGGGGGATCTGGGGCCAACGTCCTGACTTTC
>TRBJ2-1|NA|TRBV20-1|many
CSARAGAGRLNEQFF
TGCAGTGCTAGAGCCGGAGCAGGGAGGCTCAATGAGCAGTTCTTC
>TRBJ1-1|NA|TRBV29-1|many
CSASKGGLAFF
TGCAGCGCATCTAAAGGGGGGTTGGCTTTCTTT
>TRBJ2-3|NA|TRBV2|NA
CASSGGLSTDTQYF
TGTGCCAGCAGCGGGGGCCTTAGCACAGATACGCAGTATTTT
>TRBJ1-1|NA|TRBV15|NA
CATSRAEGGTEAFF
TGTGCCACCAGCAGAGCAGAGGGGGGCACTGAAGCTTTCTTT
>TRBJ2-2|NA|TRBV3-1|NA
CASSRNGELFF
TGTGCCAGCAGCCGGAACGGGGAGCTGTTTTTT
>TRBJ1-3|NA|TRBV5-1|NA
CASSLEMGGNTIYF
TGCGCCAGCAGCTTGGAGATGGGAGGAAACACCATATATTTT
>TRBJ1-1|NA|TRBV30|many
CAWSPSTDNTEAFF
TGTGCCTGGAGTCCCTCGACGGATAACACTGAAGCTTTCTTT
>TRBJ2-6|TRBD1|TRBV10-3|few
CAISETQGPGGANVLTF
TGTGCCATCAGTGAGACACAGGGGCCCGGTGGGGCCAACGTCCTGACTTTC
>TRBJ2-5|TRBD1|TRBV7-2|medium-sized
CASSKMTGQVETQYF
TGTGCCAGCAGCAAAATGACAGGGCAGGTCGAGACCCAGTACTTC
>TRBJ2-3|TRBD2|TRBV7-2|many
CASSSRMGLQPDTQYF
TGTGCCAGCAGCTCACGGATGGGACTACAACCAGATACGCAGTATTTT
>TRBJ1-1|NA|TRBV10-3|few
CAISTTAVNTEAFF
TGTGCCATCAGTACCACAGCGGTGAACACTGAAGCTTTCTTT
>TRBJ2-3|NA|TRBV18|NA
CASSPRSTRTDTQYF
TGTGCCAGCTCACCAAGGTCGACTCGCACAGATACGCAGTATTTT